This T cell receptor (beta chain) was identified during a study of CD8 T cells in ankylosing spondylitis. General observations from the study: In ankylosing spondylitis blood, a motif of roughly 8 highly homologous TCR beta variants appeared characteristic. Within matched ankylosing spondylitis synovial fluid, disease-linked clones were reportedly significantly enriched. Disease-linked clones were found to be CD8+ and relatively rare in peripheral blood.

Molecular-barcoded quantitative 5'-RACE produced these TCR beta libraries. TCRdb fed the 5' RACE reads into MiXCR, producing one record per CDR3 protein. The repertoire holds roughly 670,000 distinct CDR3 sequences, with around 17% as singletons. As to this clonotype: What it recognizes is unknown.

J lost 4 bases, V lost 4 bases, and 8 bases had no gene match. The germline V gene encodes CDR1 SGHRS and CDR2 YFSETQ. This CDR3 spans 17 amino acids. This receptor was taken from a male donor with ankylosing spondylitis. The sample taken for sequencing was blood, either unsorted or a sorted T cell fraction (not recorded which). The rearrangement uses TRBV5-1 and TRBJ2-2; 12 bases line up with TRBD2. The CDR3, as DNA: TGCGCCAGCAGCGCCCGCCTAGCGGGAGGGGGCACCGGGGAGCTGTTTTTT. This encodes CASSARLAGGGTGELFF.